One sample yielded the 9 T cell receptor beta chains listed below, sequenced in a study of cytomegalovirus exposure and HLA in healthy donors. This table comes from immunoSEQ multiplex PCR, and its TCRdb copy is limited to in-frame clones, with some not included. The table records 200,000 or so clones, 80% to 90% of them present only once. Specimen: PBMCs. These receptors originate from a young woman in good health and CMV-seropositive.

V gene TRBV5-4 combines with J gene TRBJ2-7; the D is unclear. This CDR3 has 12 amino acids. Germline assignment: CDR1 SGHNT and CDR2 YYREEE (reference sequence). Trimming took off 0 bases at V and 4 bases at J, with 5 bases between the two ends. DNA of the CDR3: TGTGCCAGCAGCTTGGATATGTACGAGCAGTACTTC. It is translated as CASSLDMYEQYF.

The rearrangement joins TRBV18 to TRBJ1-1, with 7 bases identical to TRBD1. V shed 1 base, J shed 5 bases, and the junction held 10 bases outside the gene matches. In germline, CDR1 is KGHSH, CDR2 LQKENI. The CDR3 is 16 residues long. Here the CDR3 DNA reads TGTGCCAGCTCACCACACCCCCCAGGGGGAAGGACTGAAGCTTTCTTT. Protein product: CASSPHPPGGRTEAFF.

DNA for the CDR3: TGTGCCAGCAGCTCACCGACACGGGACATCTTATACGAGCAGTACTTC. Protein: CASSSPTRDILYEQYF. V gene TRBV11-2 combines with J gene TRBJ2-7, with D maybe TRBD1 (6 bases). Germline V lookup: CDR1 SGHAT, CDR2 FQNNGV. The V end lost 4 bases, the J end lost 4 bases, and 20 bases lay between the germline ends. The length of the CDR3 is 16 residues.

This chain uses TRBV27 with TRBJ2-7, with a possible D match to TRBD2 (7 bases). This CDR3 has 16 residues. Germline V gene lookup returns CDR1 MNHEY and CDR2 SMNVEV (reference sequence). V lost 8 bases and J 0 bases, leaving 20 bases between the germline ends. The CDR3 DNA sequence: TGTGCCAGCTTTTCATCCACAGGGAGGGGCTCCTACGAGCAGTACTTC. Translated: CASFSSTGRGSYEQYF.

V gene TRBV5-1 combines with J gene TRBJ2-7; a possible D gene is TRBD1 (7 bases). Trimming cost V 4 bases and J 5 bases, with 16 bases left between them. The germline CDR1 and CDR2 sequences are SGHRS and YFSETQ. The CDR3 runs to 14 residues. In nucleotides, the CDR3 is TGCGCCAGCAGCGGGGACAGCGGGTTGAACGAGCAGTACTTC. Amino acids: CASSGDSGLNEQYF.

The gene calls are TRBV30 and TRBJ2-1, with 11 bases lining up with TRBD1. The CDR3 has 15 residues. Losses at the gene ends were 1 base for V and 3 bases for J; bases not matched to a gene: 2. Germline CDR1 and CDR2: GTSNPN and SVGIG (reference sequence). CDR3 amino acids: CAWSGTGGRYNEQFF. The DNA for the CDR3 is TGTGCCTGGAGTGGGACAGGGGGCCGCTACAATGAGCAGTTCTTC.

The chain has TRBV2 and TRBJ2-1; the match to TRBD2 covers 10 bases. CDR3 length: 15 residues. J gave up 9 bases and V 5 bases, and 10 bases lay outside the gene matches. Germline V lookup: CDR1 SNHLY, CDR2 FYNNEI. CDR3 protein: CASSSGRAVVSEQFF. The CDR3 nucleotides are TGTGCCAGCAGTAGCGGGAGGGCCGTTGTCAGTGAGCAGTTCTTC.

This chain joins TRBV5-4 and TRBJ2-7, with D perhaps TRBD2 (6 bases). Per the germline V gene, CDR1 is SGHNT and CDR2 is YYREEE (reference sequence). The CDR3 is 13 residues long. V was cut by 0 bases and J by 9 bases, with 13 bases left in between. Here the CDR3 reads CASSLDRGRGQYF. In nucleotides, the CDR3 is TGTGCCAGCAGCTTGGACCGCGGGCGGGGGCAGTACTTC.

CDR3 coding DNA: TGTGCCAGCAGCCTGGGGGCCGAGCAGTACTTC. Protein product: CASSLGAEQYF. The rearrangement links TRBV7-3 to TRBJ2-7; tentatively, D is TRBD1 (6 bases). CDR3 length equals 11 residues. In germline, CDR1 is SGHTA, CDR2 FQGTGA. Between the trimmed V and J ends, which lost 5 bases and 6 bases, there was a span of 8 bases. Using reference TRBV7-3 and TRBJ2-7 for the parts outside the CDR3, the full variable domain is GAGVSQTPSNKVTEKGKYVELRCDPISGHTALYWYRQSLGQGPEFLIYFQGTGAADDSGLPNDRFFAVRPEGSVSTLKIQRTERGDSAVYLCASSLGAEQYFGPGTRLTVT.